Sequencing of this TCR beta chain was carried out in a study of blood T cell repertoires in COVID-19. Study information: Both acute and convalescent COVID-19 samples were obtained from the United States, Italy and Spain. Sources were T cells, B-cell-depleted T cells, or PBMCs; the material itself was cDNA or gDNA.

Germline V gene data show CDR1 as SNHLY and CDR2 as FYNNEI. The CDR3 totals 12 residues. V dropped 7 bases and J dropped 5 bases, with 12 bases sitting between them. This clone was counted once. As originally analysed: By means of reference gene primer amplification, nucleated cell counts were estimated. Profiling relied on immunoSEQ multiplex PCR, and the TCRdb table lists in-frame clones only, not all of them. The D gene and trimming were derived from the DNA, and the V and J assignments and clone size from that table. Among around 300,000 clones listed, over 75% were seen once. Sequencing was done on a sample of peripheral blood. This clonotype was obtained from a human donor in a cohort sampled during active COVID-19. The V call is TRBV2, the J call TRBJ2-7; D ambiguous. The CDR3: CASNLQSNEQYF. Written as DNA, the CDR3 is TGTGCCAGCAATCTACAGTCTAACGAGCAGTACTTC.